This T cell receptor beta chain was obtained from a study of T cell changes during pregnancy in multiple sclerosis. TCRdb keeps only in-frame clones here, not all; method: immunoSEQ multiplex PCR. The sample lists about 22,000 clones; about 89% were seen once. The ends lost 1 base at V and 2 bases at J; junction bases unmatched: 6. CDR3 length equals 16 residues. CDR1 is LGHNA and CDR2 is YNFKEQ in the germline V gene. The chain couples TRBV4-2 to TRBJ2-3; TRBD1 agrees at 7 bases. The source was CD4+ T cells from peripheral blood mononuclear cells, collected after pregnancy. This sequence originates from a female donor in good health, enrolled as a control in a pregnancy study. CDR3 DNA: TGTGCCAGCAGCCAAGCGTCCGGACAGGCCACAGATACGCAGTATTTT. Residues: CASSQASGQATDTQYF.